The 23 T cell receptor beta chains below were found in one sample sequenced in a study of blood T cell repertoires in COVID-19. Profiling relied on immunoSEQ multiplex PCR, and the TCRdb table lists in-frame clones only, not all of them. The profile shows roughly 70,000 clones, about 89% of them singletons. The sequenced sample consisted of peripheral blood. The source is a man aged 45-60 years with COVID-19, enrolled during active disease.

The genes are TRBV6-1 and TRBJ1-6; a possible D gene is TRBD1 (5 bases). Germline values: CDR1 MNHNS, CDR2 SASEGT. This CDR3 region has 13 residues. Trimming left V 2 bases short and J 14 bases short, with 13 bases between. The chain's CDR3 is CASSELVGRTLHF. CDR3 bases: TGTGCCAGCAGTGAATTGGTGGGGCGCACCCTCCACTTT.

The rearrangement joins TRBV19 to TRBJ2-2, with a tentative D call TRBD2 (5 bases). Germline V CDR1 and CDR2: LNHDA, SQIVND (reference sequence). V gave up 6 bases and J gave up 0 bases, with 8 bases separating them. CDR3 size: 14 residues. CDR3 protein: CASRSGTNTGELFF. CDR3 DNA sequence: TGTGCCAGTAGATCCGGGACGAACACCGGGGAGCTGTTTTTT.

This rearrangement joins TRBV10-3 to TRBJ2-5, with D maybe TRBD1 (6 bases). V was clipped by 9 bases and J by 4 bases, with 15 bases between them. Germline assignment: CDR1 ENHRY and CDR2 SYGVKD. This CDR3 contains 13 residues. The CDR3 DNA reads as TGTGCCATGAATTCAGGGGTGGGAGAGACCCAGTACTTC. Its translation is CAMNSGVGETQYF.

The chain is built from TRBV5-1 and TRBJ2-5, with 7 nucleotides matching TRBD1. CDR3 length equals 15 residues. V lost 2 bases to trimming and J lost 4 bases; unmatched junction nucleotides: 8. Germline-derived CDR1 and CDR2 are SGHRS and YFSETQ. The CDR3, as DNA: TGCGCCAGCAGCTTATCGACAGGGATTGGAGAGACCCAGTACTTC. It translates to CASSLSTGIGETQYF. Full variable domain (outside the CDR3, taken from reference TRBV5-1 and TRBJ2-5): KAGVTQTPRYLIKTRGQQVTLSCSPISGHRSVSWYQQTPGQGLQFLFEYFSETQRNKGNFPGRFSGRQFSNSRSEMNVSTLELGDSALYLCASSLSTGIGETQYFGPGTRLLVL.

The table lists this clone with a count of one. This chain uses TRBV4-1 with TRBJ1-2, with D maybe TRBD1 (6 bases). This CDR3 contains 14 residues. CDR1 is MGHRA and CDR2 is YSYEKL in the germline V gene. With 5 bases removed from V and 2 bases from J, the gap between germline ends came to 12 bases. The chain's CDR3 is CASSSGGQNYGYTF. CDR3 in DNA: TGCGCCAGCAGCTCGGGGGGCCAGAACTATGGCTACACCTTC.

The CDR3 protein is CASSQKGQGAADTQYF. The CDR3 coding sequence is TGTGCCAGCAGCCAAAAGGGACAGGGGGCGGCAGATACGCAGTATTTT. The chain combines TRBV4-2 with TRBJ2-3, with 12 positions matching TRBD1. Losses at the gene ends were 2 bases for V and 4 bases for J; bases not matched to a gene: 4. The CDR3 has 16 residues. Germline-derived CDR1 and CDR2 are LGHNA and YNFKEQ.

The chain is built from TRBV5-1 and TRBJ1-1, with D possibly matching TRBD1 (6 bases). This CDR3 has 14 residues. V lost 5 bases and J 1 base, leaving 12 bases between the germline ends. CDR1 and CDR2 from the germline V gene are SGHRS and YFSETQ. The CDR3 protein is CASSTGTGNTEAFF. Here the CDR3 DNA reads TGCGCCAGCAGTACAGGGACGGGGAACACTGAAGCTTTCTTT.

The rearrangement joins TRBV7-8 to TRBJ2-3, with TRBD2 matching over 8 bases. Germline V gives CDR1 SGHVS, CDR2 FQNEAQ. The V gene end was trimmed by 2 bases and the J gene end by 2 bases; junction bases not matched to a gene: 9. The CDR3 consists of 17 residues. This CDR3 is CASSLRGGGGPTDTQYF. The CDR3 nucleotides are TGTGCCAGCAGCTTAAGGGGGGGCGGGGGGCCCACAGATACGCAGTATTTT.

V and J are TRBV9 and TRBJ2-3; TRBD2 matches 13 bases. Germline V gene lookup returns CDR1 SGDLS and CDR2 YYNGEE. This CDR3 spans 15 amino acids. The junction had 8 bases not matched to a gene; V was cut back by 3 bases and J by 10 bases. CDR3 DNA: TGTGCCAGCAGCGGACTAGCGGGAGGACTGGAGGCGCAGTATTTT. Residues: CASSGLAGGLEAQYF.

This chain uses TRBV18 with TRBJ1-4; 8 bases are a match to TRBD1. The CDR3 length is 16 residues. CDR1 KGHSH and CDR2 LQKENI come from the germline V gene. V shed 3 bases, J shed 8 bases, and the junction held 11 bases outside the gene matches. The CDR3 sequence is CASSPDLGQAIEKLFF. CDR3 DNA: TGTGCCAGCTCACCTGATTTGGGACAGGCGATCGAAAAACTGTTTTTT.

This chain joins TRBV5-4 and TRBJ2-3; weak D call: TRBD2 (6 bases). V lost 4 bases to trimming and J lost 4 bases, with 19 bases between them. CDR3 size: 16 residues. Germline CDR1 and CDR2: SGHNT and YYREEE (reference sequence). The DNA for the CDR3 is TGTGCCAGCAGCAGCGCGCGCGGGAAGTTAGCAGATACGCAGTATTTT. Protein sequence: CASSSARGKLADTQYF.

A few counts support this clone. The chain carries TRBV2 and TRBJ2-2, with 9 bases aligning to TRBD1. CDR1 is SNHLY, CDR2 FYNNEI, per germline. The CDR3 totals 14 residues. The V and J ends lost 3 bases and 7 bases, in that order; junction bases with no gene match: 3. The CDR3 loop is CASSDGQGSGELFF. For the CDR3, the DNA is TGTGCCAGCAGTGATGGACAGGGGAGCGGGGAGCTGTTTTTT.

V and J are TRBV11-2 and TRBJ1-4; D not resolved. Germline V gives CDR1 SGHAT, CDR2 FQNNGV. V was trimmed by 1 base and J by 8 bases, leaving 8 bases between them. The CDR3 totals 13 residues. The CDR3 DNA reads TGTGCCAGCAGCTTAGGAGCGGAGGAAAAACTGTTTTTT. This gives the protein CASSLGAEEKLFF.

The chain couples TRBV4-1 to TRBJ2-1, with 9 nucleotides matching TRBD2. J gave up 7 bases and V 3 bases, and 10 bases lay outside the gene matches. Germline CDR1 MGHRA, CDR2 YSYEKL. The CDR3 spans 16 residues. CDR3 in amino acids: CASSQLVAGVRNEQFF. For the CDR3, the DNA is TGCGCCAGCAGCCAGCTGGTAGCGGGAGTAAGGAATGAGCAGTTCTTC.

This chain joins TRBV5-4 and TRBJ2-7, with 10 positions matching TRBD1. V lost 4 bases and J lost 4; bases outside the gene matches: 8. CDR1 is SGHNT, CDR2 YYREEE, per germline (reference sequence). This CDR3 is built from 15 residues. CDR3 nucleotide sequence: TGTGCCAGCAGCACCGGGACAGGGGTTTTGTACGAGCAGTACTTC. It codes for CASSTGTGVLYEQYF. Full variable domain (remainder filled in from reference TRBV5-4 and TRBJ2-7): ETGVTQSPTHLIKTRGQQVTLRCSSQSGHNTVSWYQQALGQGPQFIFQYYREEENGRGNFPPRFSGLQFPNYSSELNVNALELDDSALYLCASSTGTGVLYEQYFGPGTRLTVT.

The V and J genes are TRBV11-2 and TRBJ2-3; 7 bases match TRBD1. The V gene end was trimmed by 8 bases and the J gene end by 2 bases; junction bases not matched to a gene: 4. This CDR3 has 13 residues. The germline gives CDR1 SGHAT, CDR2 FQNNGV. The CDR3 spells CASPGQITDTQYF. The CDR3 DNA is TGTGCCAGCCCGGGACAGATCACAGATACGCAGTATTTT. The variable domain in full, completed from reference TRBV11-2 and TRBJ2-3, reads EAGVAQSPRYKIIEKRQSVAFWCNPISGHATLYWYQQILGQGPKLLIQFQNNGVVDDSQLPKDRFSAERLKGVDSTLKIQPAKLEDSAVYLCASPGQITDTQYFGPGTRLTVL.

The chain uses TRBV19 and TRBJ2-3; 11 bases map to TRBD2. Germline V gene data show CDR1 as LNHDA and CDR2 as SQIVND (reference sequence). The V gene end was trimmed by 6 bases and the J gene end by 5 bases; junction bases not matched to a gene: 7. The CDR3 has 15 residues. The CDR3 coding sequence is TGTGCCAGTAGGATTAGCGGGAGGGCCGGAGATACGCAGTATTTT. Translated, it gives CASRISGRAGDTQYF.

The rearrangement uses TRBV19 and TRBJ2-1; 7 bases map to TRBD2. The CDR3 totals 14 residues. CDR1 and CDR2 from the germline V gene are LNHDA and SQIVND (reference sequence). V lost 3 bases, J lost 8 bases, and 7 bases stayed unmatched. CDR3: CASSIGGGPDEQFF. In nucleotides, the CDR3 is TGTGCCAGTAGTATCGGGGGAGGGCCGGATGAGCAGTTCTTC.

The rearrangement uses TRBV5-1 and TRBJ2-1; 11 bases line up with TRBD2. Germline V lookup: CDR1 SGHRS, CDR2 YFSETQ. This CDR3 has 16 amino acids. V was pared by 0 bases and J by 5 bases, with 4 bases of the junction left unmatched. The CDR3 region has the DNA TGCGCCAGCAGCTTGGTCGTGACTAGCGGGAACAATGAGCAGTTCTTC. It is translated as CASSLVVTSGNNEQFF.

The CDR3 loop reads CASSYPIDSYNEQFF. As DNA, the CDR3 is TGTGCCAGCAGTTACCCGATTGACAGTTACAATGAGCAGTTCTTC. The V and J genes are TRBV6-6 and TRBJ2-1, with TRBD1 as a possible D gene (5 bases). The CDR3 extends over 15 amino acids. Germline V lookup: CDR1 MNHNY, CDR2 SVGAGI (reference sequence). V lost 2 bases, J lost 4 bases, and 12 bases lay in between.

The J gene is TRBJ1-1, the V gene TRBV6-5, with 9 positions matching TRBD1. This CDR3 has 14 residues. Germline assignment: CDR1 MNHEY and CDR2 SVGAGI. J lost 4 bases, V lost 5 bases, and 5 bases had no gene match. This CDR3 reads CASSINRGLTEAFF. The CDR3 bases are TGTGCCAGCAGTATAAACAGGGGGCTCACTGAAGCTTTCTTT.

This clone has a count of ten or more. The chain has TRBV19 and TRBJ2-1, with 10 bases aligning to TRBD1. The CDR3 contains 16 residues. V shed 5 bases, J shed 6 bases, and the junction held 10 bases outside the gene matches. Germline V lookup: CDR1 LNHDA, CDR2 SQIVND (reference sequence). This CDR3 is CASSVEPGQGSNEQFF. The CDR3 DNA follows: TGTGCCAGTAGTGTGGAACCGGGACAGGGGAGCAATGAGCAGTTCTTC.

The chain employs TRBV9 and TRBJ2-5; 10 bases fit TRBD1. From germline, CDR1 is SGDLS and CDR2 YYNGEE. The CDR3 is 15 amino acids. J gave up 5 bases and V 3 bases, and 7 bases lay outside the gene matches. Here the CDR3 reads CASSGGTGVFETQYF. Written as DNA, the CDR3 is TGTGCCAGCAGCGGGGGGACAGGGGTTTTCGAGACCCAGTACTTC.